Below, 21 T cell receptor beta chains from the same sample are listed, as sequenced in a study of graft-versus-host responses after intestinal transplantation. Here immunoSEQ multiplex PCR was the method, and the copy in TCRdb shows in-frame clones only, minus some. This table has some 46,000 clones, 80% to 95% appearing once. This material consisted of PBMCs, taken around 790 days after a first intestinal transplant, on the day of a second. The receptors originated from a human patient who received an intestinal transplant, so some T cells may come from the graft donor.

The chain links TRBV27 to TRBJ1-5, with TRBD1 identical over 7 bases. After removal of 4 bases from V and 0 bases from J, the junction contained 9 bases not matched to a gene. CDR3 size: 17 residues. CDR1 is MNHEY and CDR2 is SMNVEV in the germline V gene (reference sequence). The CDR3 DNA is TGTGCCAGCAGTTCACGCCAGGGGGAATATAGCAATCAGCCCCAGCATTTT. It specifies CASSSRQGEYSNQPQHF.

This sequence joins TRBV2 and TRBJ2-7; 10 bases are a match to TRBD1. The CDR3 sequence is 15 residues long. Losses at the gene ends were 10 bases for V and 4 bases for J; bases not matched to a gene: 13. Looked up from germline, CDR1 is SNHLY and CDR2 is FYNNEI. The CDR3 region has the DNA TGTGCCACCGGGTTAACGGGACAGGGGCCTTACGAGCAGTACTTC. Translation: CATGLTGQGPYEQYF.

The chain is built from TRBV5-1 and TRBJ2-1, with 7 positions matching TRBD2. Trimming removed 5 bases from V and 2 bases from J; junction bases left unmatched: 7. The CDR3 runs 15 residues. CDR1 is SGHRS, CDR2 YFSETQ, per germline. The CDR3 loop is CASREDGTTYNEQFF. The CDR3 bases are TGCGCCAGCAGAGAGGACGGGACTACCTACAATGAGCAGTTCTTC.

The CDR3 sequence: CASSRDRANTGELFF. The CDR3 DNA reads TGTGCCAGCAGCCGGGACAGGGCGAACACCGGGGAGCTGTTTTTT. The chain employs TRBV2 and TRBJ2-2; 9 positions agree with TRBD1. CDR1 and CDR2 (germline): SNHLY, FYNNEI. This CDR3 region has 15 residues. Trimming removed 6 bases from V and 0 bases from J; junction bases left unmatched: 2.

The V gene is TRBV5-1, the J gene TRBJ2-3, with D unclear. This CDR3 spans 13 amino acids. Germline CDR1 reads SGHRS; CDR2 reads YFSETQ. V was pared by 3 bases and J by 0 bases, with 5 bases between. CDR3 sequence (DNA): TGCGCCAGCAGCTGGACGAGCACAGATACGCAGTATTTT. Protein product: CASSWTSTDTQYF.

The chain links TRBV18 to TRBJ2-5, with 14 bases matching TRBD2. CDR1 is KGHSH, CDR2 LQKENI, per germline. The CDR3 runs to 16 residues. J was trimmed by 4 bases and V by 3 bases; bases with no gene match: 4. CDR3 region: CASSPRGTSGRETQYF. Written as DNA, the CDR3 is TGTGCCAGCTCACCTCGAGGGACTAGCGGGAGAGAGACCCAGTACTTC.

The V and J genes are TRBV27 and TRBJ2-3; weak D call: TRBD2 (6 bases). V was cut by 5 bases and J by 6 bases, with 18 bases left in between. This CDR3 comprises 15 residues. CDR1 MNHEY and CDR2 SMNVEV come from the germline V gene (reference sequence). The CDR3 DNA reads as TGTGCCAGCAGTCTCCTCGGGGAGGTGGCGGATACGCAGTATTTT. It encodes CASSLLGEVADTQYF.

This clone was counted a single time. V gene TRBV5-6 combines with J gene TRBJ2-1, with 7 bases matching TRBD2. Trimming cost V 0 bases and J 4 bases; bases outside gene matches: 10. Germline loops: CDR1 SGHDT, CDR2 YYEEEE. This CDR3 has 17 amino acids. CDR3 region: CASSLARAGALYNEQFF. CDR3 DNA: TGTGCCAGCAGCTTGGCCAGGGCGGGAGCTTTATACAATGAGCAGTTCTTC.

This clone has a single count. V gene TRBV19 combines with J gene TRBJ1-1; no reliable D call. V was trimmed by 3 bases and J by 3 bases, leaving 5 bases between them. CDR3 length: 12 amino acids. Germline V CDR1 and CDR2: LNHDA, SQIVND (reference sequence). The CDR3 reads CASSMSYTEAFF. For the CDR3, the DNA is TGTGCCAGTAGTATGTCATACACTGAAGCTTTCTTT.

The chain uses TRBV5-1 and TRBJ1-5; no reliable D call. The length of the CDR3 is 15 residues. Germline-derived CDR1 and CDR2 are SGHRS and YFSETQ. V dropped 4 bases and J dropped 3 bases, with 14 bases sitting between them. The CDR3 protein is CASSAKPGNNQPQHF. As DNA, the CDR3 is TGCGCCAGCAGCGCGAAACCGGGGAACAATCAGCCCCAGCATTTT. Full variable domain (missing parts from reference TRBV5-1 and TRBJ1-5): KAGVTQTPRYLIKTRGQQVTLSCSPISGHRSVSWYQQTPGQGLQFLFEYFSETQRNKGNFPGRFSGRQFSNSRSEMNVSTLELGDSALYLCASSAKPGNNQPQHFGDGTRLSIL.

This clone came up once. V usage is TRBV27 and J usage is TRBJ1-2; D gene ambiguous. The CDR3 contains 14 residues. V lost 8 bases to trimming and J lost 4 bases, with 17 bases between them. Germline V gene sequence: CDR1 MNHEY, CDR2 SMNVEV (reference sequence). This CDR3 is CASRGKGPRYGYTF. The CDR3, as DNA: TGTGCCAGCCGTGGGAAGGGCCCTCGCTATGGCTACACCTTC.

J is TRBJ2-3 and V is TRBV28, with 7 bases that match TRBD1. The V gene end was trimmed by 6 bases and the J gene end by 5 bases; junction bases not matched to a gene: 11. Germline CDR1 is MDHEN and CDR2 is SYDVKM. The CDR3 is 15 residues long. DNA for the CDR3: TGTGCCAGCAGCCGACAGGGCACATACAAAGATACGCAGTATTTT. This sequence encodes CASSRQGTYKDTQYF. Full variable domain (outside the CDR3, taken from reference TRBV28 and TRBJ2-3): DVKVTQSSRYLVKRTGEKVFLECVQDMDHENMFWYRQDPGLGLRLIYFSYDVKMKEKGDIPEGYSVSREKKERFSLILESASTNQTSMYLCASSRQGTYKDTQYFGPGTRLTVL.

The chain combines TRBV2 with TRBJ1-5, with no clear D. There are 15 residues in the CDR3. V lost 2 bases to trimming and J lost 0 bases, with 8 bases between them. Per germline, CDR1 SNHLY and CDR2 FYNNEI. The CDR3: CASSEIGSSNQPQHF. The DNA for the CDR3 is TGTGCCAGCAGTGAAATCGGGTCTAGCAATCAGCCCCAGCATTTT.

The V and J genes are TRBV25-1 and TRBJ1-2; D not resolved. V lost 11 bases and J 9 bases, leaving 13 bases between the germline ends. The CDR3 spans 10 residues. CDR1 is MGHDK, CDR2 SYGVNS, per germline. CDR3 DNA sequence: TGTGCCGCGAGTTCGGGTAGCTACACCTTC. Its protein is CAASSGSYTF.

The chain combines TRBV7-9 with TRBJ2-3; D not resolved. Germline CDR1 and CDR2: SEHNR and FQNEAQ (reference sequence). Trimming pared 2 bases from V and 2 bases from J, leaving 11 bases between. The CDR3 consists of 15 residues. The CDR3 nucleotides are TGTGCCAGCAGCTTATCCGGGCCGCACACAGATACGCAGTATTTT. This codes for CASSLSGPHTDTQYF.

The rearrangement links TRBV7-2 to TRBJ2-1; 12 nucleotides align to TRBD2. The germline gives CDR1 SGHTA, CDR2 FQGNSA. CDR3 length: 17 amino acids. The V gene end was trimmed by 5 bases and the J gene end by 1 base; junction bases not matched to a gene: 6. The CDR3 DNA follows: TGTGCCAGCAGCCCGCGGACTAGCGGGATGTCCTACAATGAGCAGTTCTTC. This translates into CASSPRTSGMSYNEQFF.

The genes are TRBV19 and TRBJ2-5; TRBD2 matches 8 bases. With 5 bases clipped from V and 3 bases from J, the junction kept 14 bases outside the gene matches. CDR1 LNHDA and CDR2 SQIVND come from the germline V gene (reference sequence). The CDR3 has 17 residues. The CDR3 reads CASSPQGAGVMEETQYF. DNA of the CDR3: TGTGCCAGTAGTCCGCAGGGAGCGGGAGTAATGGAAGAGACCCAGTACTTC.

This clone appeared a single time. The V and J genes are TRBV4-2 and TRBJ2-7, with D unresolved. CDR3 length equals 13 residues. Germline CDR1 LGHNA, CDR2 YNFKEQ. Trimming cost V 1 base and J 2 bases, with 6 bases left between them. CDR3 amino acids: CASSQVRAYEQYF. Here the CDR3 DNA reads TGTGCCAGCAGCCAAGTTCGTGCCTACGAGCAGTACTTC.

The chain recombines TRBV21-1 with TRBJ1-3. TRBV21-1 is recorded as a pseudogene. The CDR3 loop spans 17 amino acids. The CDR3, as DNA: TGTGCCAGCAGCAAAAAGGCTATATGGTGGAGAGGTAACACCATATATTTT. It yields the protein CASSKKAIWWRGNTIYF.

The chain employs TRBV7-9 and TRBJ2-5; D is undetermined. The germline gives CDR1 SEHNR, CDR2 FQNEAQ (reference sequence). Trimming removed 4 bases at V and 2 bases at J, with 20 bases between. This CDR3 is built from 17 residues. The CDR3: CASSSGSLNGPQETQYF. CDR3 sequence (DNA): TGTGCCAGCAGCTCGGGTAGTCTTAACGGACCGCAAGAGACCCAGTACTTC. Full variable domain (rest looked up from reference TRBV7-9 and TRBJ2-5): DTGVSQNPRHKITKRGQNVTFRCDPISEHNRLYWYRQTLGQGPEFLTYFQNEAQLEKSRLLSDRFSAERPKGSFSTLEIQRTEQGDSAMYLCASSSGSLNGPQETQYFGPGTRLLVL.

This clone came up a few times. The gene calls are TRBV29-1 and TRBJ2-1; D is unresolved. This CDR3 spans 15 amino acids. Looked up from germline, CDR1 is SQVTM and CDR2 is ANQGSEA. V was trimmed by 0 bases and J by 7 bases, leaving 16 bases between them. The CDR3 nucleotides are TGCAGCGTTGAAGACACCCCCGGAAAGTCGAATGAGCAGTTCTTC. It translates to CSVEDTPGKSNEQFF.